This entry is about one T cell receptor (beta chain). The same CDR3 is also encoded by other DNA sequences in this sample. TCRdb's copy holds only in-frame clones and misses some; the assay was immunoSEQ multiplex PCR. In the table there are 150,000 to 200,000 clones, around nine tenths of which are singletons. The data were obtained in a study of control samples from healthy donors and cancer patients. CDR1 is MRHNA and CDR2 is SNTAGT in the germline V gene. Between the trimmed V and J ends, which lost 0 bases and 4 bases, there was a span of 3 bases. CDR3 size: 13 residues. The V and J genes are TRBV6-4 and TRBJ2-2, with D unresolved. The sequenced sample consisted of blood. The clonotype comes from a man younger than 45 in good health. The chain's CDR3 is CASSDSSTGELFF. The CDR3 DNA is TGTGCCAGCAGTGACTCGTCCACCGGGGAGCTGTTTTTT.